This T cell receptor (beta chain) was identified during a study of CD8+ T cells in alopecia areata. For the study at large: Treatment comprised oral tofacitinib, 5 to 10 mg twice daily, in treated patients.

TCR sequencing used cDNA made by reverse transcription of extracted RNA. Here immunoSEQ multiplex PCR was the method, and the copy in TCRdb shows in-frame clones only, minus some. The sample yields 200,000 to 250,000 clones, more than 30% seen once. Study results and limitations: Among the cells sequenced in scalp samples are also the resident alphabeta T cells of normal skin. In scalp and blood, many expanded lesional clones persisted during tofacitinib.

About this clone: Its antigen remains unidentified.

Specified treatment: oral pan-JAK inhibitor, 5-10 mg twice daily. Cell sorting was applied to PBMCs, and CD4+ and CD8+ T cells were collected. Germline CDR1 GTSNPN, CDR2 SVGIG (reference sequence). V lost 3 bases to trimming and J lost 7 bases, with 12 bases between them. CDR3 length equals 12 residues. Source: CD4+ T cells sorted from blood, taken around week 34, from a patient treated with tofacitinib. V usage is TRBV30 and J usage is TRBJ1-2; no clear D gene. The clonotype originates from a human donor with alopecia areata. The CDR3 bases are TGTGCCTGGAGCCCCGGAATAGTTGGCTACACCTTC. Its protein is CAWSPGIVGYTF.